This T cell receptor (beta chain) was found in a study of CD8 T cells in Susac syndrome. Study-wide results and caveats: Acknowledgment was made by the study that its TCR sequencing and HLA analysis involved a relatively small number of individuals.

Reverse transcription of 0.5 to 1 ug RNA was carried out with random hexamers. Across 54 Vbeta and 13 Jbeta, TCR beta CDR3 was amplified with immunoSEQ multiplex PCR. TCRdb re-analysed the immunoSEQ multiplex PCR reads in MiXCR, keeping a single row per CDR3 protein. The table lists 110,000 to 150,000 distinct CDR3 sequences, approximately 95% of them singletons. Germline V gene lookup returns CDR1 SGHAT and CDR2 FQNNGV. The CDR3 loop spans 14 amino acids. Trimming left V 2 bases short and J 5 bases short, with 10 bases between. Remarks on this clonotype: Its specificity is not known.

Sequencing of TCR beta, carried out with a high-throughput approach, was applied to CD8+ and CD4+ T cells from the blood. Negative isolation yielded CD4+ and CD8+ T cells, and FACS enriched TEMRA cells. Source material: CD8+ T cells from PBMCs. This TCR was recovered from a human donor in good health. The chain combines TRBV11-2 with TRBJ2-4, with D perhaps assigned TRBD1 or TRBD2 (5 bases each). The CDR3 coding sequence is TGTGCCAGCAGCTTACTACAGGAGGAAAACATTCAGTACTTC. This encodes CASSLLQEENIQYF. Filled out from reference TRBV11-2 and TRBJ2-4, the complete variable domain reads EAGVAQSPRYKIIEKRQSVAFWCNPISGHATLYWYQQILGQGPKLLIQFQNNGVVDDSQLPKDRFSAERLKGVDSTLKIQPAKLEDSAVYLCASSLLQEENIQYFGAGTRLSVL.